The rows below give T cell receptor beta chains drawn from one sample of a study of cytomegalovirus exposure and HLA in healthy donors. The assay was immunoSEQ multiplex PCR, and TCRdb's table has in-frame clones only and misses some. This table has around 160,000 clones, 75% to 80% appearing once. Sequenced: PBMCs. The receptors come from a man aged 35-49 years in good health and CMV-seropositive. Both conserved end residues are part of each CDR3. D genes are given only for firm matches. Some rows have no size entry. The others give once, few or many, or a class for an expanded clone.

v_call: TRBV6-6; j_call: TRBJ2-1; d_call: .; clone_size: .; cdr3_aa: CASMGGLGEQFF; cdr3_nt: TGTGCCAGCATGGGAGGTTTGGGTGAGCAGTTCTTC
v_call: TRBV10-3; j_call: TRBJ2-7; d_call: .; clone_size: .; cdr3_aa: CAISEGETAYEQYF; cdr3_nt: TGTGCCATCAGTGAGGGGGAGACCGCCTACGAGCAGTACTTC
v_call: TRBV30; j_call: TRBJ1-1; d_call: TRBD1; clone_size: once; cdr3_aa: CAWSEGTGNTEAFF; cdr3_nt: TGTGCCTGGAGTGAGGGGACAGGCAACACTGAAGCTTTCTTT
v_call: TRBV7-9; j_call: TRBJ1-5; d_call: .; clone_size: .; cdr3_aa: CASSLRDQPQHF; cdr3_nt: TGTGCCAGCAGCTTAAGAGATCAGCCCCAGCATTTT
v_call: TRBV7-5; j_call: TRBJ2-1; d_call: .; clone_size: .; cdr3_aa: CARSLRWLAAYNEQFF; cdr3_nt: TGTGCCAGAAGCTTAAGGTGGCTAGCCGCCTACAATGAGCAGTTCTTC
v_call: TRBV28; j_call: TRBJ2-7; d_call: TRBD2; clone_size: .; cdr3_aa: CASSLGLAGLSEQYF; cdr3_nt: TGTGCCAGCAGTTTAGGACTAGCGGGATTGAGCGAGCAGTACTTC
v_call: TRBV30; j_call: TRBJ1-2; d_call: .; clone_size: .; cdr3_aa: CAWSVTAPTF; cdr3_nt: TGTGCCTGGAGTGTGACAGCCCCAACCTTC
v_call: TRBV6-6; j_call: TRBJ2-7; d_call: .; clone_size: .; cdr3_aa: CASSLQGGQTTYEQYF; cdr3_nt: TGTGCCAGCAGTTTACAAGGCGGACAGACCACCTACGAGCAGTACTTC
v_call: TRBV7-2; j_call: TRBJ2-5; d_call: .; clone_size: .; cdr3_aa: CASSLSFRGARETQYF; cdr3_nt: TGTGCCAGCAGCTTGTCCTTCCGGGGGGCACGAGAGACCCAGTACTTC
v_call: TRBV30; j_call: TRBJ1-3; d_call: TRBD1; clone_size: .; cdr3_aa: CAWVDRDGGNTIYF; cdr3_nt: TGTGCCTGGGTGGACAGGGATGGTGGAAACACCATATATTTT
v_call: TRBV7-2; j_call: TRBJ2-7; d_call: TRBD2; clone_size: .; cdr3_aa: CASSLVVSGRASYEQYF; cdr3_nt: TGTGCCAGCAGCTTAGTCGTTAGCGGGAGGGCCTCCTACGAGCAGTACTTC
v_call: TRBV7-8; j_call: TRBJ2-6; d_call: TRBD2; clone_size: .; cdr3_aa: CASSSGTSGRTSGANVLTF; cdr3_nt: TGTGCCAGCAGCTCTGGGACTAGCGGGAGAACCTCTGGGGCCAACGTCCTGACTTTC
v_call: TRBV18; j_call: TRBJ1-2; d_call: TRBD1; clone_size: .; cdr3_aa: CASSSSEATGGNYGYTF; cdr3_nt: TGTGCCAGCTCATCATCCGAGGCGACAGGGGGCAACTATGGCTACACCTTC
v_call: TRBV5-1; j_call: TRBJ2-1; d_call: TRBD2; clone_size: .; cdr3_aa: CASSLVTSGSMVYNEQFF; cdr3_nt: TGCGCCAGCAGCTTGGTCACTAGCGGGAGCATGGTATACAATGAGCAGTTCTTC
v_call: TRBV27; j_call: TRBJ2-1; d_call: .; clone_size: once; cdr3_aa: CASTTGTPFSYNEQFF; cdr3_nt: TGTGCCAGTACGACAGGAACGCCATTCTCCTACAATGAGCAGTTCTTC
v_call: TRBV6-1; j_call: TRBJ2-5; d_call: .; clone_size: .; cdr3_aa: CASSYGHTGETQYF; cdr3_nt: TGTGCCAGCAGTTATGGTCATACCGGGGAGACCCAGTACTTC
v_call: TRBV6-1; j_call: TRBJ2-5; d_call: TRBD2; clone_size: .; cdr3_aa: CASSDPTLAGGPETQYF; cdr3_nt: TGTGCCAGCAGTGACCCTACACTAGCGGGAGGCCCGGAGACCCAGTACTTC
v_call: TRBV10-3; j_call: TRBJ2-7; d_call: .; clone_size: few; cdr3_aa: CATNPQGSEQYF; cdr3_nt: TGTGCCACCAACCCACAGGGAAGCGAGCAGTACTTC